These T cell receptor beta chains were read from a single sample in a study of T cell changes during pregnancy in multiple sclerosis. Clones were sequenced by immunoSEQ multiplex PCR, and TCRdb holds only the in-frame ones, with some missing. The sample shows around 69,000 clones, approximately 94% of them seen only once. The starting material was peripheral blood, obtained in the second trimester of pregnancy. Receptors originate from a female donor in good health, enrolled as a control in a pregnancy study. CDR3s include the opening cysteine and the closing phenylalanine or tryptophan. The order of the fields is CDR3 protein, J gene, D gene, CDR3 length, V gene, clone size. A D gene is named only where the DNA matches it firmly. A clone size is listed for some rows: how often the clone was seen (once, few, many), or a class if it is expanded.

CDR3aa: CASSPPRQIEQFF
j_gene: TRBJ2-1
d_gene: .
len: 13
v_gene: TRBV18
abundance: .

CDR3aa: CASSREYGYTF
j_gene: TRBJ1-2
d_gene: .
len: 11
v_gene: TRBV6-5
abundance: .

CDR3aa: CASSSDEGHLTAGNTIYF
j_gene: TRBJ1-3
d_gene: .
len: 18
v_gene: TRBV7-2
abundance: .

CDR3aa: CASSGRDRGWEETQYF
j_gene: TRBJ2-5
d_gene: TRBD1
len: 16
v_gene: TRBV5-6
abundance: .

CDR3aa: CASSQVQGASDTQYF
j_gene: TRBJ2-3
d_gene: TRBD1
len: 15
v_gene: TRBV4-2
abundance: .

CDR3aa: CASSLTENEQFF
j_gene: TRBJ2-1
d_gene: .
len: 12
v_gene: TRBV11-1
abundance: .

CDR3aa: CASAGQNTGELFF
j_gene: TRBJ2-2
d_gene: .
len: 13
v_gene: TRBV7-7
abundance: .

CDR3aa: CASRGGNNEQFF
j_gene: TRBJ2-1
d_gene: .
len: 12
v_gene: TRBV5-1
abundance: .

CDR3aa: CASSSELMNTGELFF
j_gene: TRBJ2-2
d_gene: .
len: 15
v_gene: TRBV7-2
abundance: .

CDR3aa: CACLAPGVSSDTQYF
j_gene: TRBJ2-3
d_gene: .
len: 15
v_gene: TRBV30
abundance: .

CDR3aa: CASSARLAGGINEQYF
j_gene: TRBJ2-7
d_gene: TRBD2
len: 16
v_gene: TRBV19
abundance: once

CDR3aa: CASSRAGGNTEAFF
j_gene: TRBJ1-1
d_gene: TRBD1
len: 14
v_gene: TRBV6-5
abundance: .

CDR3aa: CASSLAPGEKLFF
j_gene: TRBJ1-4
d_gene: .
len: 13
v_gene: TRBV7-9
abundance: .

CDR3aa: CASSLKSLPNYGYTF
j_gene: TRBJ1-2
d_gene: .
len: 15
v_gene: TRBV19
abundance: .

CDR3aa: CASSQLPRGETGVLYGYTF
j_gene: TRBJ1-2
d_gene: .
len: 19
v_gene: TRBV21-1
abundance: few

CDR3aa: CASSLSGTGVHEQFF
j_gene: TRBJ2-1
d_gene: TRBD1
len: 15
v_gene: TRBV7-9
abundance: once

CDR3aa: CASSPDRRTDTQYF
j_gene: TRBJ2-3
d_gene: .
len: 14
v_gene: TRBV11-2
abundance: .

CDR3aa: CASSIMSGATEAFF
j_gene: TRBJ1-1
d_gene: .
len: 14
v_gene: TRBV19
abundance: .

CDR3aa: CASKLQDNYGYTF
j_gene: TRBJ1-2
d_gene: .
len: 13
v_gene: TRBV6-5
abundance: .

CDR3aa: CASSLPGQGVLGYTF
j_gene: TRBJ1-2
d_gene: TRBD1
len: 15
v_gene: TRBV28
abundance: .

CDR3aa: CASSLQGVYEQYF
j_gene: TRBJ2-7
d_gene: .
len: 13
v_gene: TRBV18
abundance: .

CDR3aa: CASRAWPSGYNEQFF
j_gene: TRBJ2-1
d_gene: TRBD2
len: 15
v_gene: TRBV2
abundance: .

CDR3aa: CAWSVQVARLSEQYF
j_gene: TRBJ2-7
d_gene: .
len: 15
v_gene: TRBV30
abundance: .

CDR3aa: CASSLSDTSTDTQYF
j_gene: TRBJ2-3
d_gene: .
len: 15
v_gene: TRBV7-2
abundance: .

CDR3aa: CASTGGQTTYEQYF
j_gene: TRBJ2-7
d_gene: .
len: 14
v_gene: TRBV2
abundance: .

CDR3aa: CASSRLFGQGASGETQYF
j_gene: TRBJ2-5
d_gene: TRBD1
len: 18
v_gene: TRBV7-9
abundance: .

CDR3aa: CASSLEASGYNEQFF
j_gene: TRBJ2-1
d_gene: TRBD2
len: 15
v_gene: TRBV5-1
abundance: .

CDR3aa: CASSPRGRGGGSTDTQYF
j_gene: TRBJ2-3
d_gene: TRBD2
len: 18
v_gene: TRBV7-3
abundance: .

CDR3aa: CASSVDSGVYNEQFF
j_gene: TRBJ2-1
d_gene: TRBD2
len: 15
v_gene: TRBV9
abundance: .

CDR3aa: CASSLRGENTEAFF
j_gene: TRBJ1-1
d_gene: .
len: 14
v_gene: TRBV5-6
abundance: .

CDR3aa: CASSELQVYGYTF
j_gene: TRBJ1-2
d_gene: .
len: 13
v_gene: TRBV2
abundance: once

CDR3aa: CASIPRASGAYNEQFF
j_gene: TRBJ2-1
d_gene: TRBD2
len: 16
v_gene: TRBV5-6
abundance: .

CDR3aa: CSARRQETQYF
j_gene: TRBJ2-5
d_gene: .
len: 11
v_gene: TRBV20-1
abundance: .

CDR3aa: CASTRRGRGNTEAFF
j_gene: TRBJ1-1
d_gene: TRBD1
len: 15
v_gene: TRBV7-2
abundance: .

CDR3aa: CASGLGSEGNEQYF
j_gene: TRBJ2-7
d_gene: .
len: 14
v_gene: TRBV12-5
abundance: .